This T cell receptor beta chain derives from a study of regulatory T cells in long-lasting Graves disease. Study as a whole: Under 3 months of antithyroid drugs had been taken by newly diagnosed Graves' patients.

This sample's time point: newly diagnosed GD, antithyroid drugs for less than 3 months. The TCR library was made from RNA that had been extracted from PBMCs in TRIzol. Patients were enrolled at an endocrinology department in Xi'an, China. This clonotype was seen repeatedly, ten times or more. V was shortened by 6 bases and J by 8 bases, with 17 bases between the two germline ends. Germline V gene lookup returns CDR1 SGHAT and CDR2 FQDESV (reference sequence). There are 14 residues in the CDR3. With iRepertoire HTBI primers and Arm-PCR of CDR3 regions, TCR beta libraries were built. TCRdb used MiXCR to reprocess the multiplex PCR reads, holding one entry per CDR3 protein. The sample records about half a million distinct CDR3 sequences, 12% being singletons. These data also formed part of another study, on T cells in Graves' hyperthyroidism and ophthalmopathy. That work states: The authors deemed Graves' hyperthyroidism stable absent ophthalmopathy progression within 18 months. First-round RT-PCR of the TCR CDR3 relied on the HTBI primer set.

The genes are TRBV11-1 and TRBJ2-1, with TRBD2 as a possible D gene (5 bases). The sequencing here drew on peripheral blood mononuclear cells (PBMCs), taken at new diagnosis, from a patient treated with antithyroid drugs. The TCR comes from a woman in her thirties with Graves disease. CDR3 region: CASSRSQEVDEQFF. CDR3 DNA: TGTGCCAGCAGTCGGAGTCAGGAGGTGGATGAGCAGTTCTTC.